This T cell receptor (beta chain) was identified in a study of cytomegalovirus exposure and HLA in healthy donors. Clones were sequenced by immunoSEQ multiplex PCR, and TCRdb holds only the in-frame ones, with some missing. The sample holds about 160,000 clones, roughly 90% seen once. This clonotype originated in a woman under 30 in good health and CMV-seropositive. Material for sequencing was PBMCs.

The CDR3 is CASSLYTGELFF. The DNA for the CDR3 is TGTGCCAGCAGCTTGTATACCGGGGAGCTGTTTTTT. The chain is built from TRBV5-5 and TRBJ2-2; D ambiguous. The CDR3 has 12 residues. The germline V gene encodes CDR1 SGHKS and CDR2 YYEKEE (reference sequence). Trimming removed 1 base from V and 5 bases from J, with 3 bases in between.